The sample holds many counts of the clone carrying this T cell receptor beta chain. Its antigen is unidentified. The sample is drawn from a study of shared clonotypes between healthy human individuals. Trimming took 11 bases from V and 10 from J, leaving 13 bases between them. Looked up from germline, CDR1 is MNHNY and CDR2 is SVGAGI (reference sequence). This CDR3 has 10 residues. Clones were sequenced by immunoSEQ multiplex PCR, and TCRdb holds only the in-frame ones, with some missing. The table lists about 1.1 million clones, roughly 80% of them singletons, with 0.7% to 0.95% in the top ten. Findings of the study overall: Among the subsets, naive ones generally showed larger estimated richness than memory ones. Among non-shared clonotypes, generation probabilities were lower than among those shared by all four donors.

Sequencing was done on a sample of memory CD4+ T cells from PBMCs. Specified subset: CD45RA-negative fraction. This receptor was identified in a man aged 18 to 29 in good health. Some clones in this sample may be carry-over from other donors' samples. The J gene is TRBJ2-3, the V gene TRBV6-6, with D maybe TRBD2 (7 bases). For the CDR3, the DNA is TGTGCCGCGGGGGCGTATCCGCAGTATTTT. This translates into CAAGAYPQYF.